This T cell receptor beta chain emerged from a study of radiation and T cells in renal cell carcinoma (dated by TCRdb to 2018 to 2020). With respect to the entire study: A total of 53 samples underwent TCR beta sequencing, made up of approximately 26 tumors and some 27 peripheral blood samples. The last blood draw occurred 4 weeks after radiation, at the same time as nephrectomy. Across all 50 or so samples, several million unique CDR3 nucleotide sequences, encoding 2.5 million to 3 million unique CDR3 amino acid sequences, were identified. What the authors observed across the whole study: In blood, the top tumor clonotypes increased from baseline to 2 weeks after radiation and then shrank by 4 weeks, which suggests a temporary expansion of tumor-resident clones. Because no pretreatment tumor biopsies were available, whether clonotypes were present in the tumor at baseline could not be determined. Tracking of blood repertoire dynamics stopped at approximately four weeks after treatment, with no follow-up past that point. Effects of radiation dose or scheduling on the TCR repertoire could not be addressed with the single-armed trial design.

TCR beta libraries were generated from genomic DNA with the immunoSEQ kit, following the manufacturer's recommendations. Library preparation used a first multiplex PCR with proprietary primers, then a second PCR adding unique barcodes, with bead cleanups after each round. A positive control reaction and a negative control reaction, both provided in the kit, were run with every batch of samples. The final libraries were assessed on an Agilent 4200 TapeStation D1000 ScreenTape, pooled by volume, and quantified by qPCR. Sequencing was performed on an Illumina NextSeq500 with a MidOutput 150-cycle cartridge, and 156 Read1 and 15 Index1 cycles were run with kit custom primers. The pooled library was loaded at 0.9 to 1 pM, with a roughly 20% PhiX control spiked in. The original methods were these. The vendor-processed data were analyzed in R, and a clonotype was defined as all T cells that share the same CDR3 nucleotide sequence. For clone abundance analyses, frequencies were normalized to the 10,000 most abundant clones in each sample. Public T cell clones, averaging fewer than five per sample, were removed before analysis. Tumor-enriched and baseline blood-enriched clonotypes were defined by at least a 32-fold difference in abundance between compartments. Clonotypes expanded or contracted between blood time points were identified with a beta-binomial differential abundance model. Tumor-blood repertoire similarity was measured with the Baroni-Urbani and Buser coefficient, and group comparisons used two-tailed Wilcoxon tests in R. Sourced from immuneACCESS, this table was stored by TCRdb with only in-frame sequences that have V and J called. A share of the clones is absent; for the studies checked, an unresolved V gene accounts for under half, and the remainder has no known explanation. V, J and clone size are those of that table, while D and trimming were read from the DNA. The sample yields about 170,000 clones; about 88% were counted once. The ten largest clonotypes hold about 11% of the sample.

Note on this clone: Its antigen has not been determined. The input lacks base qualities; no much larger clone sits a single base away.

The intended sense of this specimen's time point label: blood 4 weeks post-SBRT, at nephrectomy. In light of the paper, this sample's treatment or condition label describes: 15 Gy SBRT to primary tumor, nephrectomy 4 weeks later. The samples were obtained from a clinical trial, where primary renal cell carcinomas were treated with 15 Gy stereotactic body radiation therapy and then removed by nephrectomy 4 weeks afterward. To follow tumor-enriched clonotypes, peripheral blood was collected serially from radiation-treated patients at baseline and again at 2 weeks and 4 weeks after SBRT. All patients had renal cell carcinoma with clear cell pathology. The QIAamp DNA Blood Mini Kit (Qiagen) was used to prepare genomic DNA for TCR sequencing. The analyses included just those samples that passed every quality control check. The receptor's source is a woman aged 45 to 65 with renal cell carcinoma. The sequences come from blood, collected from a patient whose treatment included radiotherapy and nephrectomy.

At the DNA level, the sequence is TGTGCCAGCAGCCTCCGGACTAGCGGGGGATTCACAGATACGCAGTATTTT. It codes for CASSLRTSGGFTDTQYF. This sequence uses TRBV7-3 and TRBJ2-3, and TRBD2 aligns with 13 junction nucleotides. Germline trimming: 5 bases from V, 2 bases from J; junction bases outside gene matches: 7. Its CDR3 holds 17 amino acids, cysteine through phenylalanine. The sequence is cut down to CDR3 DNA, 51 bases in frame from base 1. CDR1 and CDR2, looked up from the germline V gene, are SGHTA and FQGTGA.